This T cell receptor beta chain was sequenced for a study of T cells in Graves' hyperthyroidism and ophthalmopathy. Study overall: Peripheral blood was taken when the disease was first diagnosed, before any treatment began.

This clonotype was seen many times. Its antigen is as yet unknown. Patients were aged 18 to 65, had disease duration under 2 months, and had newly diagnosed hyperthyroidism. A 10 ml volume of fresh peripheral blood provided the PBMCs. The source material, RNA transcripts, was used to amplify TCR beta CDR3 regions. A first-round RT-PCR of the TCR CDR3 used the HTBI primer set. TCRdb recomputed calls from the multiplex PCR reads with MiXCR, one row per CDR3 protein. Of around 300,000 distinct CDR3 sequences in the sample, more than 11% were seen once. Study results and limitations: Ophthalmopathy was distinguished from stable hyperthyroidism by 13 V-J signatures.

The CDR3 has 15 residues. Per the germline V gene, CDR1 is SGHRS and CDR2 is YFSETQ. V was shortened by 0 bases and J by 0 bases, with 8 bases between the two germline ends. This chain uses TRBV5-1 with TRBJ2-3, with no clear D. The receptor's source is a woman in her twenties or thirties with Graves' hyperthyroidism. Sequenced: blood. The CDR3 DNA reads as TGCGCCAGCAGCTTGGACGGATCTAGCACAGATACGCAGTATTTT. Amino acid sequence: CASSLDGSSTDTQYF. Complete variable domain (other parts from reference TRBV5-1 and TRBJ2-3): KAGVTQTPRYLIKTRGQQVTLSCSPISGHRSVSWYQQTPGQGLQFLFEYFSETQRNKGNFPGRFSGRQFSNSRSEMNVSTLELGDSALYLCASSLDGSSTDTQYFGPGTRLTVL.